This T cell receptor (beta chain) comes out of a study of blood T cell repertoires in COVID-19. Study-level information: Sites in the United States, Italy and Spain provided acute and convalescent COVID-19 samples.

Authors' data handling: Counts of nucleated cells, estimated from reference gene primer amplification, were obtained. Using immunoSEQ multiplex PCR, the repertoire was profiled, and TCRdb retains in-frame clones only, with some absent. Clone size and V and J calls were adopted from that table, with D and trimming inferred from the DNA. The sample consists of under 300,000 clones, approximately 83% of them appearing once. Germline CDR1 is MGHDK and CDR2 is SYGVNS. V was clipped by 4 bases and J by 0 bases; unmatched bases: 5. The CDR3 loop spans 16 amino acids. The V gene is TRBV25-1, the J gene TRBJ1-4; TRBD1 aligns across 7 bases. Sequencing was performed on PBMCs or T cells enriched from blood (not recorded which). This receptor was taken from a woman aged 45-60 years who had recovered from COVID-19. DNA for the CDR3: TGTGCCAGCAGTGCCGTAGACAGGGCAACTAATGAAAAACTGTTTTTT. It specifies CASSAVDRATNEKLFF.